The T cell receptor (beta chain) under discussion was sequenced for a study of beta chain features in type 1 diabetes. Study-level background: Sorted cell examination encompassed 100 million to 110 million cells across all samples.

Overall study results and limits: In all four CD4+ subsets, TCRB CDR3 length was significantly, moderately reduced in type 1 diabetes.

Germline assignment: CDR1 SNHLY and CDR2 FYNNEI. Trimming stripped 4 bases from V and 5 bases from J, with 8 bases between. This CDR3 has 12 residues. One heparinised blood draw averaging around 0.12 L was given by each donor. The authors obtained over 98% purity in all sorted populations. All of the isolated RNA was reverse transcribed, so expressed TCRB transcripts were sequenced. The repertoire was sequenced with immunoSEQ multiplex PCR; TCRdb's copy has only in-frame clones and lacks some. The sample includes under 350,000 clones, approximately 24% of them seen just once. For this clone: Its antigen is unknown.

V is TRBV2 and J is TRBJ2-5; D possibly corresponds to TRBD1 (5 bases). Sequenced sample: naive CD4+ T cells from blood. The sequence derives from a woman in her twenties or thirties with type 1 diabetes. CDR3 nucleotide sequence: TGTGCCAGCAGTGGGGGCAGGGAGACCCAGTACTTC. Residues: CASSGGRETQYF. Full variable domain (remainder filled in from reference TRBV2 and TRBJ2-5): EPEVTQTPSHQVTQMGQEVILRCVPISNHLYFYWYRQILGQKVEFLVSFYNNEISEKSEIFDDQFSVERPDGSNFTLKIRSTKLEDSAMYFCASSGGRETQYFGPGTRLLVL.